Described below is a single T cell receptor beta chain sequence and its context. Treatment: approximately 18 received Ad26.COV2.S at low or high dose, single or two shots; about 5 received placebo; per-sample allocation not given. Samples came from day 63 after the first vaccine or placebo injection. Profiled with immunoSEQ multiplex PCR; TCRdb holds only in-frame clones, not every one. This sample carries about 680,000 clones, around 92% of them seen once, and the ten largest clones take approximately 1.5%. This specimen comes from a study of Ad26.COV2.S vaccination and SARS-CoV-2 variants. The CDR3 contains 13 residues. Germline V gene data show CDR1 as SQVTM and CDR2 as ANQGSEA. With 6 bases clipped from V and 4 bases from J, the junction kept 5 bases outside the gene matches.

This specimen was peripheral blood, taken in a trial of Ad26.COV2.S vaccine versus placebo. This sequence joins TRBV29-1 and TRBJ1-2; 10 bases agree with TRBD1. The source is a person aged 18-60 years who received the Ad26.COV2.S COVID-19 vaccine or a placebo. CDR3 loop: CSVPGQGSYGYTF. The CDR3 coding sequence is TGCAGCGTGCCGGGACAGGGGAGCTATGGCTACACCTTC.